This is a list of T cell receptor beta chains from one sample in a study of blood T cell repertoires in COVID-19. Here immunoSEQ multiplex PCR was the method, and the copy in TCRdb shows in-frame clones only, minus some. Of 200,000 to 250,000 clones in the sample, about 85% were seen once. Sequencing was carried out using peripheral blood. The receptors shown here come from a woman of 80 years or more with active or convalescent COVID-19. The CDR3 runs from the conserved cysteine through the conserved F or W. A D gene is named only where the DNA matches it firmly. Not every row has a clone size; where given, it reads once, few, many or a size class.

>NA|TRBD1|TRBJ1-2|TRBV19
CASSNRGRDYGYTF
TGTGCCAGTAGTAACAGGGGGCGAGACTATGGCTACACCTTC
>few|TRBD2|TRBJ2-1|TRBV7-8
CASSPGTSGANEQFF
TGTGCCAGCAGCCCAGGGACTAGCGGGGCAAATGAGCAGTTCTTC
>NA|NA|TRBJ2-3|TRBV7-3
CASSLSRTDTQYF
TGTGCCAGCAGCTTATCGAGGACAGATACGCAGTATTTT
>NA|NA|TRBJ1-2|TRBV18
CASSRTDRLYGYTF
TGTGCCAGCTCACGGACAGACCGATTATATGGCTACACCTTC
>NA|TRBD2|TRBJ2-5|TRBV2
CASSARLAGEETQYF
TGTGCCAGCAGTGCCCGACTAGCGGGAGAGGAGACCCAGTACTTC
>NA|NA|TRBJ2-2|TRBV10-3
CAIPGDNTGELFF
TGTGCCATCCCAGGGGATAACACCGGGGAGCTGTTTTTT
>NA|NA|TRBJ2-7|TRBV7-2
CASSFAGTEGYEQYF
TGTGCCAGCAGTTTCGCCGGGACGGAGGGCTACGAGCAGTACTTC
>NA|NA|TRBJ1-4|TRBV3-1/TRBV3-2
CASSQTPLAPGRFEKLFF
TGTGCCAGCAGCCAAACGCCTCTAGCGCCGGGAAGATTCGAAAAACTGTTTTTT
>NA|NA|TRBJ2-3|TRBV6-2/TRBV6-3
CASSYSNSRPLGTDTQYF
TGTGCCAGCAGTTACTCGAATTCTAGGCCCCTGGGCACAGATACGCAGTATTTT
>NA|TRBD1|TRBJ2-7|TRBV7-2
CASSPGGTGFYEQYF
TGTGCCAGCAGCCCCGGTGGGACAGGATTCTACGAGCAGTACTTC
>once|NA|TRBJ2-1|TRBV7-9
CASSPPGGYNEQFF
TGTGCCAGCAGCCCCCCCGGCGGCTACAATGAGCAGTTCTTC
>NA|NA|TRBJ1-2|TRBV3-1/TRBV3-2
CASSQDLAGGVGGYTF
TGTGCCAGCAGCCAAGACCTGGCCGGGGGTGTGGGTGGCTACACCTTC
>NA|TRBD1|TRBJ2-5|TRBV6-5
CASSRLRGRPETQYF
TGTGCCAGCAGTCGACTCAGGGGGCGGCCAGAGACCCAGTACTTC
>NA|NA|TRBJ1-3|TRBV2
CASSERRPSGNTIYF
TGTGCCAGCAGTGAAAGGCGGCCATCTGGAAACACCATATATTTT
>NA|TRBD2|TRBJ2-1|TRBV7-2
CASSLFQWSLAGYNEQFF
TGTGCCAGCAGCTTATTTCAGTGGTCGCTAGCGGGATACAATGAGCAGTTCTTC